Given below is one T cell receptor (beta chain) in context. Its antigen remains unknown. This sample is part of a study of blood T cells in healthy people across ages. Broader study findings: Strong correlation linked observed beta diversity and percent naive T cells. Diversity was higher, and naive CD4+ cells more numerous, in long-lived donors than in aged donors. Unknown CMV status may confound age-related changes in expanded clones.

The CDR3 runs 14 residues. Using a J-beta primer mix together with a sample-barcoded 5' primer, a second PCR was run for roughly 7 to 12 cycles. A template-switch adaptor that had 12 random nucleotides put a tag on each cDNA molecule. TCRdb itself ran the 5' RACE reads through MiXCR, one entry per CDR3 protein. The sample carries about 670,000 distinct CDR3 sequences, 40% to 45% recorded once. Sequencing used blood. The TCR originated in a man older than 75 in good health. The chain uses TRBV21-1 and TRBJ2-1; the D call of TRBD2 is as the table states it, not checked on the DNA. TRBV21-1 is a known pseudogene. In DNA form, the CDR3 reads TGTGCCAGGGATGCTAGCGGGCGGAACAATGAGCAGTTCTTC. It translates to CARDASGRNNEQFF.